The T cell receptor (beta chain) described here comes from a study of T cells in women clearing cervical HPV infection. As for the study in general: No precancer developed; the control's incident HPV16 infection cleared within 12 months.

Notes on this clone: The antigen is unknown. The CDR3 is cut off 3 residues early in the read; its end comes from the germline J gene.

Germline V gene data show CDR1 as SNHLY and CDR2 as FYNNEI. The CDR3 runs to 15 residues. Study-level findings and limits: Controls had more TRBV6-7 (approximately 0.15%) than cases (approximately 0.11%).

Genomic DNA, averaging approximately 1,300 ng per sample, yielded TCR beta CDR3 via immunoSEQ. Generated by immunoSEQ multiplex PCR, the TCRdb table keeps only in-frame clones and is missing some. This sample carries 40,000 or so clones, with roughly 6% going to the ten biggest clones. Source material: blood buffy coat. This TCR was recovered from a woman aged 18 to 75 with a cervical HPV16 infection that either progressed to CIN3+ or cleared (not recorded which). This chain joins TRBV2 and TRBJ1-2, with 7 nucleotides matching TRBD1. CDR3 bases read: TGTGCCAGCAGTGAAGGACTAGCGGGGACAGATACC. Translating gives CASSEGLAGTDT. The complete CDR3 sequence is CASSEGLAGTDTYTF.